The 32 T cell receptor beta chains below were found in one sample sequenced in a study of blood T cell repertoires in COVID-19. Data came from immunoSEQ multiplex PCR; TCRdb stores just in-frame clones and leaves some out. The top ten clones hold approximately 3.7% of a sample with under 200,000 clones, 76% of them seen once. The specimen was peripheral blood. These receptor sequences come from an elderly woman with acute or convalescent COVID-19.

V and J are TRBV18 and TRBJ1-2; 10 bases are shared with TRBD1. The CDR3 totals 16 residues. After removal of 3 bases from V and 8 bases from J, the junction contained 12 bases not matched to a gene. Germline V gene sequence: CDR1 KGHSH, CDR2 LQKENI. The CDR3 here is CASSPTGQGSRKGYTF. The CDR3 nucleotides are TGTGCCAGCTCACCCACGGGACAGGGGAGTCGGAAAGGCTACACCTTC.

The rearrangement uses TRBV5-8 and TRBJ1-5; TRBD1 agrees at 8 bases. The CDR3 loop spans 15 amino acids. Per the germline V gene, CDR1 is SGHTS and CDR2 is YDEGEE. Unmatched junction bases numbered 6, after V lost 4 bases and J lost 3 bases. The CDR3 is CASSGRQGNNQPQHF. CDR3 in DNA: TGTGCCAGCAGCGGTAGACAGGGGAACAATCAGCCCCAGCATTTT.

V gene TRBV3-1 (or the pseudogene TRBV3-2) combines with J gene TRBJ2-5; TRBD1 agrees at 9 bases. The CDR3 totals 15 residues. Unmatched junction bases numbered 10, after V lost 4 bases and J lost 7 bases. Germline assignment: CDR1 LGHDT and CDR2 YNNKEL (reference sequence). The CDR3 loop reads CASSRRGTGTRTQYF. For the CDR3, the DNA is TGTGCCAGCAGCCGTCGCGGGACAGGGACCCGGACCCAGTACTTC.

The chain uses TRBV7-8 and TRBJ2-2, with 9 positions matching TRBD2. CDR1 and CDR2 from the germline V gene are SGHVS and FQNEAQ. J gave up 0 bases and V 1 base, and 3 bases lay outside the gene matches. The CDR3 runs 17 residues. CDR3 bases: TGTGCCAGCAGCTTAGATAGCGGGGGACCGAACACCGGGGAGCTGTTTTTT. This codes for CASSLDSGGPNTGELFF.

This clone was counted a few times. This chain connects TRBV7-9 to TRBJ1-5; no reliable D call. V lost 0 bases and J 6 bases, leaving 6 bases between the germline ends. Germline CDR1 is SEHNR and CDR2 is FQNEAQ (reference sequence). The CDR3 consists of 13 residues. The CDR3, as DNA: TGTGCCAGCAGCTTAGCGTCCGTTCAGCCCCAGCATTTT. Protein: CASSLASVQPQHF.

Notes on this clone: The sample holds other DNA sequences that translate to the same CDR3. The V call is TRBV7-3, the J call TRBJ1-1; the match to TRBD1 covers 9 bases. Germline V gene data show CDR1 as SGHTA and CDR2 as FQGTGA. With 3 bases clipped from V and 4 bases from J, the junction kept 0 bases outside the gene matches. The CDR3 totals 13 residues. The CDR3: CASSLTGGTEAFF. The DNA of the CDR3 is TGTGCCAGCAGCTTGACAGGGGGCACTGAAGCTTTCTTT.

The chain joins TRBV20-1 to TRBJ1-2; tentatively, D is TRBD1 (5 bases). The CDR3 is 11 amino acids. The germline gives CDR1 DFQATT, CDR2 SNEGSKA (reference sequence). The CDR3 reads CSVDPKGGYTF. In nucleotides, the CDR3 is TGCAGCGTGGACCCTAAGGGGGGCTACACCTTC.

This chain joins TRBV10-3 and TRBJ1-5; D might be TRBD1 (5 bases). The CDR3 loop spans 13 amino acids. The V and J ends lost 3 bases and 6 bases respectively, with 9 bases between them. Germline values: CDR1 ENHRY, CDR2 SYGVKD. The CDR3 reads CAISEGAIQPQHF. CDR3 sequence (DNA): TGTGCCATCAGTGAAGGGGCGATTCAGCCCCAGCATTTT.

This chain uses TRBV14 with TRBJ2-2; possible D gene TRBD1, 6 bases. V gave up 1 base and J gave up 9 bases, with 15 bases separating them. The V gene's germline CDR1 is SGHDN and CDR2 FVKESK. The CDR3 extends over 15 amino acids. CDR3 loop: CASSQGTVPFWELFF. The CDR3 bases are TGTGCCAGCAGCCAAGGGACAGTCCCGTTTTGGGAGCTGTTTTTT.

This clone was seen only once. The chain combines TRBV5-1 with TRBJ1-2, with a possible D match to TRBD1 (5 bases). The V end was cut by 5 bases, the J end by 3 bases, with 11 bases between. Per the germline V gene, CDR1 is SGHRS and CDR2 is YFSETQ. The CDR3 length is 13 residues. The DNA of the CDR3 is TGCGCCAGCAGTCAGACGGGGGACTATGGCTACACCTTC. This translates into CASSQTGDYGYTF.

This clone was observed a handful of times. The chain is built from TRBV7-3 and TRBJ1-2, with 8 bases aligning to TRBD1. The germline CDR1 and CDR2 sequences are SGHTA and FQGTGA. The V segment lost 5 bases and the J segment 7 bases; nucleotides outside the gene matches: 6. This CDR3 is built from 13 residues. CDR3 DNA sequence: TGTGCCAGCAGCCCACAGGGGGTTAGTGGCTACACCTTC. This translates into CASSPQGVSGYTF.

The genes are TRBV5-6 and TRBJ1-4; TRBD1 matches at 9 bases. The CDR3 spans 15 residues. The ends lost 2 bases at V and 7 bases at J; junction bases unmatched: 6. The germline gives CDR1 SGHDT, CDR2 YYEEEE. CDR3 sequence reads: CASSFTTGGGEKLFF. In DNA form, the CDR3 reads TGTGCCAGCAGCTTTACGACAGGGGGAGGTGAAAAACTGTTTTTT.

The V call is TRBV30, the J call TRBJ1-4, with 7 bases fitting TRBD1. The J segment lost 3 bases and the V segment lost 3 bases, leaving 7 bases of the junction unmatched. The CDR3 contains 15 residues. Germline lookup yields CDR1 GTSNPN and CDR2 SVGIG (reference sequence). In nucleotides, the CDR3 is TGTGCCTGGAGCCTGACAGGGATGCCTAATGAAAAACTGTTTTTT. It specifies CAWSLTGMPNEKLFF.

J is TRBJ1-1 and V is TRBV18, with 7 bases matching TRBD1. Unmatched junction bases numbered 2, after V lost 4 bases and J lost 3 bases. Germline-derived CDR1 and CDR2 are KGHSH and LQKENI. The CDR3 contains 13 residues. CDR3 region: CASSQGADTEAFF. The CDR3 DNA is TGTGCCAGCTCACAGGGGGCCGACACTGAAGCTTTCTTT.

The chain carries TRBV7-9 and TRBJ2-2; 8 positions agree with TRBD1. Per germline, CDR1 SEHNR and CDR2 FQNEAQ (reference sequence). The CDR3 covers 15 residues. V lost 5 bases to trimming and J lost 7 bases; unmatched junction nucleotides: 9. The CDR3 sequence is CASSPRTGKGGELFF. DNA for the CDR3: TGTGCCAGCAGCCCGCGGACAGGGAAAGGCGGGGAGCTGTTTTTT.

The J gene is TRBJ1-2, the V gene TRBV19, with D unresolved. Germline lookup yields CDR1 LNHDA and CDR2 SQIVND (reference sequence). The V gene lost 7 bases and the J gene lost 4 bases, with 16 bases spanning the gap. This CDR3 spans 14 amino acids. The CDR3 DNA is TGTGCCAGTACCGCGGCTCCTTGGCGCTATGGCTACACCTTC. Encoded protein: CASTAAPWRYGYTF. The full variable domain, its missing parts supplied by reference TRBV19 and TRBJ1-2, is DGGITQSPKYLFRKEGQNVTLSCEQNLNHDAMYWYRQDPGQGLRLIYYSQIVNDFQKGDIAEGYSVSREKKESFPLTVTSAQKNPTAFYLCASTAAPWRYGYTFGSGTRLTVV.

The chain carries TRBV5-1 and TRBJ2-3, with 9 bases matching TRBD1. Germline loops: CDR1 SGHRS, CDR2 YFSETQ. This CDR3 spans 16 amino acids. V lost 4 bases to trimming and J lost 4 bases; unmatched junction nucleotides: 10. The CDR3 DNA reads TGCGCCAGCAGCATTGTCCCACAGGGGGCTGCAGATACGCAGTATTTT. Its protein is CASSIVPQGAADTQYF.

The J gene is TRBJ2-7, the V gene TRBV15; unclear D gene. This CDR3 is 15 amino acids long. The ends were cut back, 0 bases at V and 3 bases at J, with 12 bases in the middle. Germline CDR1 and CDR2: LNHNV and YYDKDF (reference sequence). The CDR3 region is CATSREPDRDYEQYF. The DNA of the CDR3 is TGTGCCACCAGCAGAGAACCTGATCGAGACTACGAGCAGTACTTC.

This chain connects TRBV20-1 to TRBJ1-1; no clear D gene. CDR3 length equals 11 residues. The V and J ends lost 7 bases and 5 bases respectively, with 11 bases between them. The V gene's germline CDR1 is DFQATT and CDR2 SNEGSKA (reference sequence). CDR3: CSGQKDTEAFF. CDR3 in DNA: TGCAGTGGACAAAAGGATACTGAAGCTTTCTTT.

The V gene is TRBV19, the J gene TRBJ2-1; D gene ambiguous. This CDR3 has 12 amino acids. Germline V lookup: CDR1 LNHDA, CDR2 SQIVND (reference sequence). Trimming cost V 5 bases and J 8 bases, with 10 bases left between them. Here the CDR3 reads CASSESRYEQFF. In DNA form, the CDR3 reads TGTGCCAGTAGTGAATCCCGGTATGAGCAGTTCTTC.

The genes are TRBV30 and TRBJ2-5; D gene unclear. The CDR3 sequence is 13 residues long. Trimming cost V 2 bases and J 5 bases, with 12 bases left between them. Germline V lookup: CDR1 GTSNPN, CDR2 SVGIG (reference sequence). The CDR3 DNA sequence: TGTGCCTGGAGTTCCCAAGACGGGGAGACCCAGTACTTC. This sequence encodes CAWSSQDGETQYF.

V gene TRBV12-5 combines with J gene TRBJ1-2, with 8 bases that match TRBD1. The CDR3 loop spans 15 amino acids. V lost 1 base, J lost 7 bases, and 8 bases stayed unmatched. Germline CDR1 and CDR2: LGHNT and FRNRAP. The CDR3 coding sequence is TGTGCTAGTGGTTTGGACGTAGGGACAGGCGGTGGCTACACCTTC. It translates to CASGLDVGTGGGYTF. The full variable domain, rest sourced from reference TRBV12-5 and TRBJ1-2, is DARVTQTPRHKVTEMGQEVTMRCQPILGHNTVFWYRQTMMQGLELLAYFRNRAPLDDSGMPKDRFSAEMPDATLATLKIQPSEPRDSAVYFCASGLDVGTGGGYTFGSGTRLTVV.

The chain carries TRBV3-1 (or the pseudogene TRBV3-2) and TRBJ1-1; D is uncertain. The CDR3 contains 12 residues. V dropped 4 bases and J dropped 3 bases, with 6 bases sitting between them. CDR1 and CDR2 (germline): LGHDT, YNNKEL (reference sequence). This CDR3 is CASSRGDTEAFF. The CDR3 coding sequence is TGTGCCAGCAGCCGCGGGGACACTGAAGCTTTCTTT.

This chain connects TRBV5-4 to TRBJ2-1; 14 bases are shared with TRBD2. The V gene's germline CDR1 is SGHNT and CDR2 YYREEE (reference sequence). The V and J ends lost 3 bases and 8 bases, in that order; junction bases with no gene match: 4. This CDR3 spans 15 amino acids. The CDR3 loop reads CASSSGTSGSYEQFF. CDR3 in DNA: TGTGCCAGCAGCTCCGGGACTAGCGGGAGTTATGAGCAGTTCTTC.

The V gene is TRBV2, the J gene TRBJ2-3; 11 nucleotides line up with TRBD2. The CDR3 runs 15 residues. J gave up 6 bases and V 4 bases, and 6 bases lay outside the gene matches. Per germline, CDR1 SNHLY and CDR2 FYNNEI. DNA of the CDR3: TGTGCCAGCAGTGTTAGCGGGGGGGCCCCTGATACGCAGTATTTT. It is translated as CASSVSGGAPDTQYF.

This clone occurred once. V gene TRBV7-2 combines with J gene TRBJ1-5, with 7 bases that match TRBD1. V dropped 1 base and J dropped 5; count of bases not matched to a gene: 5. Looked up from germline, CDR1 is SGHTA and CDR2 is FQGNSA. The CDR3 runs to 15 residues. The CDR3 nucleotides are TGTGCCAGCAGCTTAGACCGGGACAGCTATCAGCCCCAGCATTTT. Translation gives CASSLDRDSYQPQHF.

The chain links TRBV7-6 to TRBJ2-5, with 10 bases aligning to TRBD1. Per the germline V gene, CDR1 is SGHVS and CDR2 is FNYEAQ. The CDR3 runs 15 residues. After removal of 3 bases from V and 5 bases from J, the junction contained 6 bases not matched to a gene. The DNA of the CDR3 is TGTGCCAGCAGCTTGGGGACAGGGGCGGGGGAGACCCAGTACTTC. It encodes CASSLGTGAGETQYF.

This clone turned up a few times. This rearrangement joins TRBV11-3 to TRBJ1-3; no reliable D call. CDR1 and CDR2 (germline): SGHNT, YENEEA. This CDR3 is built from 13 residues. With 2 bases removed from V and 2 bases from J, the gap between germline ends came to 4 bases. CDR3 amino acids: CASSLQAGNTIYF. The CDR3 DNA is TGTGCCAGCAGCTTACAGGCTGGAAACACCATATATTTT.

V usage is TRBV27 and J usage is TRBJ1-3; no reliable D call. V shed 8 bases and J shed 4 bases, with 24 bases lying between them. The CDR3 loop spans 17 amino acids. Per the germline V gene, CDR1 is MNHEY and CDR2 is SMNVEV (reference sequence). The CDR3 DNA reads as TGTGCCAGCTCGACCATTGGAGGAGCGAGGTCCGGAAACACCATATATTTT. Amino acids: CASSTIGGARSGNTIYF.

The CDR3 sequence is CAWSRGQIYGYTF. The CDR3 DNA reads as TGTGCCTGGAGTCGGGGACAGATCTATGGCTACACCTTC. J is TRBJ1-2 and V is TRBV30; TRBD1 agrees at 7 bases. After removal of 2 bases from V and 4 bases from J, the junction contained 4 bases not matched to a gene. The germline gives CDR1 GTSNPN, CDR2 SVGIG (reference sequence). The CDR3 has 13 residues. The full variable domain, in which reference TRBV30 and TRBJ1-2 provide the parts outside the CDR3, is SQTIHQWPATLVQPVGSPLSLECTVEGTSNPNLYWYRQAAGRGLQLLFYSVGIGQISSEVPQNLSASRPQDRQFILSSKKLLLSDSGFYLCAWSRGQIYGYTFGSGTRLTVV.

The V call is TRBV2, the J call TRBJ1-2; D unresolved. Germline CDR1 and CDR2: SNHLY and FYNNEI. The germline V and J ends were trimmed by 2 bases and 7 bases, with 14 bases remaining between them. The CDR3 length is 14 residues. CDR3 loop: CASSEQAGGAGYTF. CDR3 in DNA: TGTGCCAGCAGTGAACAGGCAGGAGGCGCTGGCTACACCTTC.

The rearrangement links TRBV5-1 to TRBJ2-1; 8 bases match TRBD2. Germline V CDR1 and CDR2: SGHRS, YFSETQ. This CDR3 region has 13 residues. Trimming took 7 bases from V and 8 from J; bases not matched to a gene: 8. DNA for the CDR3: TGCGCCAGCCGACTAGCGCACGGGGATGAGCAGTTCTTC. Translating gives CASRLAHGDEQFF.